Listed here are 25 T cell receptor beta chains from one sample, sequenced in a study of CD8 T cells in Susac syndrome. The RNA input was roughly 0.45 to 1 ug, and it was reverse transcribed with random hexamers. TCRdb reprocessed the immunoSEQ multiplex PCR reads via MiXCR and lists one record per CDR3 protein. Seen here are under 350,000 distinct CDR3 sequences, under 95% observed once, and the top ten hold less than 0.08%. Sequencing input: CD4+ T cells from PBMCs. The receptors were sampled from a human donor with multiple sclerosis.

J is TRBJ1-5 and V is TRBV6-1; D gene unclear. CDR1 MNHNS and CDR2 SASEGT come from the germline V gene. This CDR3 spans 12 amino acids. V was trimmed by 4 bases and J by 9 bases, leaving 10 bases between them. Here the CDR3 reads CASSGQPPPQHF. CDR3 DNA sequence: TGTGCCAGCAGTGGGCAGCCGCCGCCCCAGCATTTT.

The chain recombines TRBV19 with TRBJ2-2; TRBD1 matches at 11 bases. The germline V gene encodes CDR1 LNHDA and CDR2 SQIVND (reference sequence). The V segment lost 6 bases and the J segment 4 bases; nucleotides outside the gene matches: 7. The CDR3 consists of 16 residues. In DNA, the CDR3 is TGTGCCAGTAGGACCCGGGACAGGGGGTCCACCGGGGAGCTGTTTTTT. Amino acid sequence: CASRTRDRGSTGELFF.

The V call is TRBV5-1, the J call TRBJ2-3; 7 nucleotides match TRBD2. Trimming took 3 bases from V and 0 from J; bases not matched to a gene: 7. Germline V lookup: CDR1 SGHRS, CDR2 YFSETQ. This CDR3 contains 16 residues. CDR3 amino acids: CASSSAGVPSTDTQYF. CDR3 DNA: TGCGCCAGCAGCTCGGCGGGAGTACCTAGCACAGATACGCAGTATTTT.

The rearrangement joins TRBV11-3 to TRBJ2-5; D possibly uses TRBD1 or TRBD2 (6 bases each). Germline V gene sequence: CDR1 SGHNT, CDR2 YENEEA. This CDR3 spans 16 amino acids. The V gene lost 0 bases and the J gene lost 7 bases, with 18 bases spanning the gap. The CDR3 protein is CASSLEGSGAMGTQYF. As DNA, the CDR3 is TGTGCCAGCAGCTTAGAGGGGTCGGGGGCGATGGGGACCCAGTACTTC.

This clonotype has only one observation. The chain is built from TRBV18 and TRBJ1-1; D perhaps matches TRBD1 (5 bases). Germline V lookup: CDR1 KGHSH, CDR2 LQKENI. The CDR3 consists of 14 residues. V was shortened by 2 bases and J by 7 bases, with 14 bases between the two germline ends. The CDR3 loop is CASSPSRELGEAFF. In DNA form, the CDR3 reads TGTGCCAGCTCACCATCCAGGGAGTTGGGTGAAGCTTTCTTT.

This clonotype was observed once. V usage is TRBV7-6 and J usage is TRBJ1-4; D is unresolved. Trimming shortened V by 2 bases and J by 0 bases, and 7 bases separated the two germline ends. The germline CDR1 and CDR2 sequences are SGHVS and FNYEAQ. The CDR3 extends over 15 amino acids. CDR3 bases: TGTGCCAGCAGCTTATCGAGGGCAACTAATGAAAAACTGTTTTTT. Its protein is CASSLSRATNEKLFF.

In nucleotides, the CDR3 is TGTGCCAGCAGTTCCCGGGACAGACCGGAGTTCTTC. The encoded protein is CASSSRDRPEFF. The V call is TRBV6-5, the J call TRBJ2-1; 7 nucleotides agree with TRBD1. Germline loops: CDR1 MNHEY, CDR2 SVGAGI. The CDR3 spans 12 residues. After removal of 4 bases from V and 14 bases from J, the junction contained 8 bases not matched to a gene.

The chain links TRBV5-6 to TRBJ2-5, with D uncertain. The CDR3 is 12 amino acids. Germline CDR1 is SGHDT and CDR2 is YYEEEE. V dropped 4 bases and J dropped 4 bases, with 8 bases sitting between them. The CDR3 loop is CASSPRSETQYF. The CDR3 bases are TGTGCCAGCAGCCCCAGGTCAGAGACCCAGTACTTC.

V usage is TRBV18 and J usage is TRBJ2-5; possibly TRBD2 for D (5 bases). CDR3 length: 14 amino acids. The germline gives CDR1 KGHSH, CDR2 LQKENI. V dropped 2 bases and J dropped 3 bases, with 10 bases sitting between them. The CDR3 sequence: CASSPFNGKETQYF. CDR3 nucleotides: TGTGCCAGCTCACCATTTAACGGGAAAGAGACCCAGTACTTC.

This clonotype showed up just once. The CDR3 is CSDDRGSSGANVLTF. The DNA of the CDR3 is TGCAGCGATGACAGGGGTTCCTCTGGGGCCAACGTCCTGACTTTC. J is TRBJ2-6 and V is TRBV29-1, with 8 nucleotides matching TRBD1. The CDR3 sequence is 15 residues long. Germline loops: CDR1 SQVTM, CDR2 ANQGSEA. V lost 7 bases, J lost 0 bases, and 5 bases stayed unmatched.

The V call is TRBV29-1, the J call TRBJ1-4; unclear D gene. CDR1 and CDR2 from the germline V gene are SQVTM and ANQGSEA. This CDR3 is built from 11 residues. Trimming removed 7 bases at V and 5 bases at J, with 8 bases between. For the CDR3, the DNA is TGCAGCGCCCATGAAAATGAAAAACTGTTTTTT. Amino acids: CSAHENEKLFF.

V is TRBV20-1 and J is TRBJ1-1; no clear D gene. The CDR3 covers 14 residues. V was cut by 3 bases and J by 1 base, with 12 bases left in between. Germline CDR1 and CDR2: DFQATT and SNEGSKA (reference sequence). CDR3 loop: CSARSVRPNTEAFF. CDR3 DNA: TGCAGTGCTAGGTCAGTCAGACCGAACACTGAAGCTTTCTTT.

The chain joins TRBV18 to TRBJ2-7; 7 nucleotides align to TRBD2. The CDR3 runs 13 residues. The germline V gene encodes CDR1 KGHSH and CDR2 LQKENI. J lost 3 bases, V lost 3 bases, and 2 bases had no gene match. This CDR3 reads CASSPSGGYEQYF. In nucleotides, the CDR3 is TGTGCCAGCTCACCCTCGGGGGGCTACGAGCAGTACTTC.

V is TRBV30 and J is TRBJ1-2; D is uncertain. The CDR3 contains 12 residues. V shed 3 bases and J shed 3 bases, with 8 bases lying between them. Germline values: CDR1 GTSNPN, CDR2 SVGIG (reference sequence). DNA of the CDR3: TGTGCCTGGAGCCAGGAAGACTATGGCTACACCTTC. This codes for CAWSQEDYGYTF.

The rearrangement uses TRBV7-2 and TRBJ1-1, with a weak D call TRBD1 (5 bases). V lost 4 bases and J lost 5, with 20 bases in between. The germline gives CDR1 SGHTA, CDR2 FQGNSA. The CDR3 loop spans 16 amino acids. CDR3 nucleotide sequence: TGTGCCAGCAGCTCCCAGGGTAGGAACATTGGGACTGAAGCTTTCTTT. Encoded protein: CASSSQGRNIGTEAFF.

The rearrangement joins TRBV10-2 to TRBJ2-2, with 12 bases lining up with TRBD2. Germline V gene data show CDR1 as WSHSY and CDR2 as SAAADI. CDR3 length: 15 amino acids. The J segment lost 5 bases and the V segment lost 6 bases, leaving 4 bases of the junction unmatched. The CDR3 DNA reads TGCGCCAGCAGACCTAGCGGGGGGGCGACCGGGGAGCTGTTTTTT. It is translated as CASRPSGGATGELFF.

The chain recombines TRBV30 with TRBJ2-7, with 7 bases matching TRBD2. The CDR3 is made up of 12 amino acids. Trimming cost V 4 bases and J 2 bases; bases outside gene matches: 2. Looked up from germline, CDR1 is GTSNPN and CDR2 is SVGIG (reference sequence). CDR3 sequence reads: CAWTSGTYEQYF. The DNA for the CDR3 is TGTGCCTGGACTAGCGGAACCTACGAGCAGTACTTC.

The chain employs TRBV29-1 and TRBJ1-1; D gene ambiguous. Germline V gene lookup returns CDR1 SQVTM and CDR2 ANQGSEA. The CDR3 covers 12 residues. Deletions cut 4 bases from V and 4 bases from J, with 10 bases between. The CDR3 here is CSVVEVGTEAFF. CDR3 DNA sequence: TGCAGCGTTGTTGAGGTAGGCACTGAAGCTTTCTTT. Variable domain in full (rest from reference TRBV29-1 and TRBJ1-1): SAVISQKPSRDICQRGTSLTIQCQVDSQVTMMFWYRQQPGQSLTLIATANQGSEATYESGFVIDKFPISRPNLTFSTLTVSNMSPEDSSIYLCSVVEVGTEAFFGQGTRLTVV.

This chain joins TRBV3-1 and TRBJ2-7; D unresolved. The germline V gene encodes CDR1 LGHDT and CDR2 YNNKEL (reference sequence). This CDR3 is built from 11 residues. V was shortened by 2 bases and J by 5 bases, with 4 bases between the two germline ends. The CDR3 coding sequence is TGTGCCAGCAGCCAACTCAACGAGCAGTACTTC. This codes for CASSQLNEQYF.

In nucleotides, the CDR3 is TGTGCCAGTAGTGCGGGACAGGGGGCTGGCACCGGGGAGCTGTTTTTT. Protein sequence: CASSAGQGAGTGELFF. The chain employs TRBV19 and TRBJ2-2; 12 nucleotides line up with TRBD1. V trimming: 5 bases; J trimming: 4 bases; junction bases outside the gene matches: 5. Germline CDR1 and CDR2: LNHDA and SQIVND (reference sequence). This CDR3 has 16 residues.

This sequence joins TRBV12-3 or TRBV12-4 and TRBJ2-5; 7 bases are shared with TRBD2. With V trimmed by 6 bases and J by 1 base, 5 bases remained unmatched. This CDR3 has 14 residues. CDR3 amino acids: CASSRREAQETQYF. For the CDR3, the DNA is TGTGCCAGCAGCCGCCGGGAGGCCCAAGAGACCCAGTACTTC.

This rearrangement joins TRBV10-3 to TRBJ2-3; D unclear. The V end lost 8 bases, the J end lost 0 bases, and 6 bases lay between the germline ends. Germline lookup yields CDR1 ENHRY and CDR2 SYGVKD. This CDR3 contains 12 residues. CDR3 DNA: TGTGCCATCTCCGGGAGCACAGATACGCAGTATTTT. It encodes CAISGSTDTQYF.

This chain joins TRBV30 and TRBJ2-3; possibly TRBD1 for D (5 bases). Per the germline V gene, CDR1 is GTSNPN and CDR2 is SVGIG (reference sequence). Trimming shortened V by 4 bases and J by 4 bases, and 12 bases separated the two germline ends. The CDR3 has 13 amino acids. CDR3 sequence (DNA): TGTGCCTGGATCCAGGGTTTCGCAGATACGCAGTATTTT. As protein: CAWIQGFADTQYF. The full variable domain, with the rest looked up from reference TRBV30 and TRBJ2-3, is SQTIHQWPATLVQPVGSPLSLECTVEGTSNPNLYWYRQAAGRGLQLLFYSVGIGQISSEVPQNLSASRPQDRQFILSSKKLLLSDSGFYLCAWIQGFADTQYFGPGTRLTVL.

The chain couples TRBV20-1 to TRBJ1-1; 12 bases are shared with TRBD1. The CDR3 length is 13 residues. Per the germline V gene, CDR1 is DFQATT and CDR2 is SNEGSKA (reference sequence). V was clipped by 6 bases and J by 10 bases; unmatched bases: 9. The CDR3 sequence: CSAGDRGRGSAFF. DNA for the CDR3: TGCAGTGCGGGGGACAGGGGGCGAGGTTCAGCTTTCTTT.

This chain joins TRBV18 and TRBJ2-1; 11 positions agree with TRBD2. The germline CDR1 and CDR2 sequences are KGHSH and LQKENI. V gave up 0 bases and J gave up 2 bases; unmatched junction bases: 3. The CDR3 is 17 residues long. The CDR3 region has the DNA TGTGCCAGCTCACCACCGGGGACTAGCGGCCCCTACAATGAGCAGTTCTTC. Its protein product is CASSPPGTSGPYNEQFF.